These 16 T cell receptor beta chains were all obtained from the same sample, sequenced in a study of beta chain features in type 1 diabetes. cDNA synthesis used the whole RNA isolate, giving expressed TCRB sequences. The table came from immunoSEQ multiplex PCR; TCRdb's copy has only in-frame clones and leaves some out. Counted here are 900,000 or so clones, around a sixth occurring once; the ten biggest clones make up 0.023%. Sequences were obtained from naive CD4+ T cells from blood. The receptors derive from a woman younger than 30 in good health.

The chain uses TRBV5-6 and TRBJ2-5; 9 nucleotides line up with TRBD1. Germline CDR1 and CDR2: SGHDT and YYEEEE. After removal of 4 bases from V and 2 bases from J, the junction contained 6 bases not matched to a gene. CDR3 size: 15 residues. The CDR3 DNA is TGTGCCAGCAGCCTTGGACAGGGGTGGCAAGAGACCCAGTACTTC. This sequence encodes CASSLGQGWQETQYF. The full variable domain, rest sourced from reference TRBV5-6 and TRBJ2-5, is DAGVTQSPTHLIKTRGQQVTLRCSPKSGHDTVSWYQQALGQGPQFIFQYYEEEERQRGNFPDRFSGHQFPNYSSELNVNALLLGDSALYLCASSLGQGWQETQYFGPGTRLLVL.

The chain carries TRBV2 and TRBJ1-2; D not resolved. CDR1 and CDR2 from the germline V gene are SNHLY and FYNNEI. The CDR3 extends over 13 amino acids. V was pared by 2 bases and J by 4 bases, with 8 bases between. CDR3 DNA: TGTGCCAGCAGTGAAAGGGCGCCCTATGGCTACACCTTC. Its protein is CASSERAPYGYTF. Looking up the rest from reference TRBV2 and TRBJ1-2 gives the full variable domain: EPEVTQTPSHQVTQMGQEVILRCVPISNHLYFYWYRQILGQKVEFLVSFYNNEISEKSEIFDDQFSVERPDGSNFTLKIRSTKLEDSAMYFCASSERAPYGYTFGSGTRLTVV.

This clone was seen a handful of times. The rearrangement uses TRBV23-1 and TRBJ2-1; D is ambiguous. TRBV23-1 is noted as an ORF with a role that remains uncertain. The length of the CDR3 is 15 residues. The V end lost 0 bases, the J end lost 6 bases, and 12 bases lay between the germline ends. CDR3 sequence reads: CASSQSVVGCNEQFF. In DNA, the CDR3 is TGCGCCAGCAGTCAATCGGTGGTAGGTTGCAATGAGCAGTTCTTC.

The gene calls are TRBV18 and TRBJ1-3, with D uncertain. Between the trimmed V and J ends, which lost 3 bases and 0 bases, there was a span of 15 bases. There are 17 residues in the CDR3. CDR1 and CDR2 (germline): KGHSH, LQKENI. CDR3 in amino acids: CASSPTTGRSSGNTIYF. For the CDR3, the DNA is TGTGCCAGCTCACCGACCACGGGCAGGAGCTCTGGAAACACCATATATTTT.

The chain couples TRBV27 to TRBJ2-7, with D possibly being TRBD1 (5 bases). V lost 3 bases and J lost 2, with 14 bases in between. Germline CDR1 is MNHEY and CDR2 is SMNVEV (reference sequence). This CDR3 contains 15 residues. Written as DNA, the CDR3 is TGTGCCAGCAGTTTCTCCAGGGTCAGAACCTACGAGCAGTACTTC. Protein product: CASSFSRVRTYEQYF.

This clone was recorded a few times. V is TRBV18 and J is TRBJ2-3; 10 bases are a match to TRBD2. V dropped 2 bases and J dropped 5; count of bases not matched to a gene: 7. CDR1 and CDR2 from the germline V gene are KGHSH and LQKENI. This CDR3 has 16 residues. The CDR3 DNA follows: TGTGCCAGCTCACCATCCGGACTAGCGGCTGTAGATACGCAGTATTTT. It encodes CASSPSGLAAVDTQYF.

This chain uses TRBV15 with TRBJ1-2; the match to TRBD1 covers 7 bases. Looked up from germline, CDR1 is LNHNV and CDR2 is YYDKDF (reference sequence). The V segment lost 8 bases and the J segment 2 bases; nucleotides outside the gene matches: 8. CDR3 length: 14 amino acids. CDR3 nucleotide sequence: TGTGCCACCGGACAGGTGACAGGGAACTATGGCTACACCTTC. This sequence encodes CATGQVTGNYGYTF.

A note on this clone: Different DNA sequences within this sample yield the same CDR3. CDR3 nucleotide sequence: TGTGCCAGCAGCTTAGGATACCAAGAGACCCAGTACTTC. This codes for CASSLGYQETQYF. The V and J genes are TRBV7-9 and TRBJ2-5; D unresolved. CDR1 and CDR2 from the germline V gene are SEHNR and FQNEAQ (reference sequence). Trimming removed 1 base at V and 0 bases at J, with 3 bases between. This CDR3 contains 13 residues. The full variable domain, completed using reference TRBV7-9 and TRBJ2-5, is DTGVSQNPRHKITKRGQNVTFRCDPISEHNRLYWYRQTLGQGPEFLTYFQNEAQLEKSRLLSDRFSAERPKGSFSTLEIQRTEQGDSAMYLCASSLGYQETQYFGPGTRLLVL.

The chain employs TRBV10-3 and TRBJ1-5, with TRBD1 identical over 10 bases. In germline, CDR1 is ENHRY, CDR2 SYGVKD. The CDR3 has 15 residues. J was trimmed by 5 bases and V by 6 bases; bases with no gene match: 7. CDR3 DNA: TGTGCCATCAGGTCCGGGACAGGGGTCGATCAGCCCCAGCATTTT. Its translation: CAIRSGTGVDQPQHF.

This clone was seen at least ten times. One end of the junction varies from germline; a read error may be responsible. The chain links TRBV7-9 to TRBJ1-4; no firm D call. In germline, CDR1 is SEHNR, CDR2 FQNEAQ (reference sequence). CDR3 size: 16 residues. The CDR3 DNA is TGCGCCAGCAGCTTAGAAGGTCGGCATGAGGGTGAAAAACTGTTTTTT. Translation gives CASSLEGRHEGEKLFF. The variable domain in full, with the rest retrieved from reference TRBV7-9 and TRBJ1-4, is DTGVSQNPRHKITKRGQNVTFRCDPISEHNRLYWYRQTLGQGPEFLTYFQNEAQLEKSRLLSDRFSAERPKGSFSTLEIQRTEQGDSAMYLCASSLEGRHEGEKLFFGSGTQLSVL.

To note about this clone: The sample contains more than one DNA sequence encoding this CDR3. This chain links TRBV9 with TRBJ2-7, with 7 bases that match TRBD2. CDR3 size: 14 residues. V shed 0 bases, J shed 4 bases, and the junction held 4 bases outside the gene matches. The germline CDR1 and CDR2 sequences are SGDLS and YYNGEE. CDR3 bases: TGTGCCAGCAGCGTAGGAGGGACTACTTACGAGCAGTACTTC. It translates to CASSVGGTTYEQYF.

The rearrangement joins TRBV5-1 to TRBJ1-6, with D unresolved. Germline values: CDR1 SGHRS, CDR2 YFSETQ. This CDR3 has 14 residues. Trimming took off 2 bases at V and 8 bases at J, with 11 bases between the two ends. CDR3 protein: CASSFRFTDSPLHF. The CDR3 DNA follows: TGCGCCAGCAGCTTTCGGTTCACCGATTCACCCCTCCACTTT.

The gene calls are TRBV25-1 and TRBJ2-3, with D maybe TRBD1 (6 bases). CDR3 size: 14 residues. The ends were cut back, 8 bases at V and 3 bases at J, with 15 bases in the middle. Germline lookup yields CDR1 MGHDK and CDR2 SYGVNS. The CDR3 is CASAAGQLTDTQYF. In DNA, the CDR3 is TGTGCCAGCGCGGCTGGACAGCTAACAGATACGCAGTATTTT.

The rearrangement uses TRBV7-6 and TRBJ2-6, with 10 bases lining up with TRBD2. CDR3 length: 20 amino acids. The germline V gene has CDR1 SGHVS and CDR2 FNYEAQ. V lost 1 base, J lost 1 base, and 10 bases stayed unmatched. The CDR3 here is CASSLEASGSSGSGANVLTF. CDR3 bases: TGTGCCAGCAGCTTAGAGGCTAGCGGGAGTTCGGGGTCTGGGGCCAACGTCCTGACTTTC.

The chain employs TRBV5-6 and TRBJ2-1; perhaps TRBD1 as D (6 bases). The CDR3 sequence is 15 residues long. Looked up from germline, CDR1 is SGHDT and CDR2 is YYEEEE. The V and J ends lost 4 bases and 0 bases respectively, with 11 bases between them. CDR3 loop: CASSLDRSSYNEQFF. The CDR3 DNA is TGTGCCAGCAGCCTCGACAGGAGCTCCTACAATGAGCAGTTCTTC.

V and J are TRBV7-8 and TRBJ2-1; D unresolved. With 5 bases removed from V and 3 bases from J, the gap between germline ends came to 20 bases. Germline V CDR1 and CDR2: SGHVS, FQNEAQ. The CDR3 is made up of 17 amino acids. CDR3 region: CASSLEPLASYYNEQFF. DNA for the CDR3: TGTGCCAGCAGCCTAGAACCTCTTGCGAGTTACTACAATGAGCAGTTCTTC. The full variable domain, rest sourced from reference TRBV7-8 and TRBJ2-1, is GAGVSQSPRYKVAKRGQDVALRCDPISGHVSLFWYQQALGQGPEFLTYFQNEAQLDKSGLPSDRFFAERPEGSVSTLKIQRTQQEDSAVYLCASSLEPLASYYNEQFFGPGTRLTVL.